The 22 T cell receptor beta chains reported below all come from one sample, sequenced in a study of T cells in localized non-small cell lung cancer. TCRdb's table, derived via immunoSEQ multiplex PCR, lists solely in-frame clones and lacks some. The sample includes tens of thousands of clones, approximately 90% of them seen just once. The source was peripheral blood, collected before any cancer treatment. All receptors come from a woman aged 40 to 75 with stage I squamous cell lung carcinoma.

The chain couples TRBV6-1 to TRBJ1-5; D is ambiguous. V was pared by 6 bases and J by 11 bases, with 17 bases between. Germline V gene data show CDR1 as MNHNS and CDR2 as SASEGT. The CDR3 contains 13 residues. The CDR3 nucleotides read TGTGCCAGCAGCCCCCCTCCGGGAAGGTCCCAGCATTTT. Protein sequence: CASSPPPGRSQHF.

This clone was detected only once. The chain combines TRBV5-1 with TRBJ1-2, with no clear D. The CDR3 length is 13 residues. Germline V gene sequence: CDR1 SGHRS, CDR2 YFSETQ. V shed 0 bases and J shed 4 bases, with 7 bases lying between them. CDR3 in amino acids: CASSLERGYGYTF. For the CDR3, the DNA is TGCGCCAGCAGCTTGGAGCGGGGCTATGGCTACACCTTC.

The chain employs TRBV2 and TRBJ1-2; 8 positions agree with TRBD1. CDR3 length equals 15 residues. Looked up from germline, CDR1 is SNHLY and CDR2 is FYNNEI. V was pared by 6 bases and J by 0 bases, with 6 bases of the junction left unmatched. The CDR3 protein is CASRATGGTNYGYTF. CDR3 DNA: TGTGCCAGCAGGGCTACAGGGGGAACTAACTATGGCTACACCTTC. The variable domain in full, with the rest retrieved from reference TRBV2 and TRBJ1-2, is EPEVTQTPSHQVTQMGQEVILRCVPISNHLYFYWYRQILGQKVEFLVSFYNNEISEKSEIFDDQFSVERPDGSNFTLKIRSTKLEDSAMYFCASRATGGTNYGYTFGSGTRLTVV.

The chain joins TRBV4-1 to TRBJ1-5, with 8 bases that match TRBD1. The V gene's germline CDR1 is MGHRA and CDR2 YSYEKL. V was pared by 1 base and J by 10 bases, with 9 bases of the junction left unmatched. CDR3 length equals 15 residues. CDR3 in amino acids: CASSQAGTGLFPQHF. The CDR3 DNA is TGCGCCAGCAGCCAAGCCGGGACAGGCCTTTTTCCCCAGCATTTT.

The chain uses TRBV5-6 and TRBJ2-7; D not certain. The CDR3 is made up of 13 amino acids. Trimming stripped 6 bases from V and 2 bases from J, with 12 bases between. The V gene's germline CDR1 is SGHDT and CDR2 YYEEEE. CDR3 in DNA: TGTGCCAGCACCTTCGGCGCGGCCTACGAGCAGTACTTC. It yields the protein CASTFGAAYEQYF. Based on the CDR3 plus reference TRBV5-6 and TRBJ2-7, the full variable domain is DAGVTQSPTHLIKTRGQQVTLRCSPKSGHDTVSWYQQALGQGPQFIFQYYEEEERQRGNFPDRFSGHQFPNYSSELNVNALLLGDSALYLCASTFGAAYEQYFGPGTRLTVT.

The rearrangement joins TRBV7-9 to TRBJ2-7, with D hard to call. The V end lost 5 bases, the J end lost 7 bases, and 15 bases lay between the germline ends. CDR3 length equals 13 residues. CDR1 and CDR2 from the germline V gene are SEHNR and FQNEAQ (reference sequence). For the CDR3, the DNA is TGTGCCAGCAGCCTCGACCGCCTTGGGGAGCAGTACTTC. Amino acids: CASSLDRLGEQYF.

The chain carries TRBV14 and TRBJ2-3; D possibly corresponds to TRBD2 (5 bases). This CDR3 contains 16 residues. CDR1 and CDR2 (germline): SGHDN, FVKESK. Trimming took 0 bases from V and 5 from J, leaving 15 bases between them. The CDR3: CASSQDSTGLRDTQYF. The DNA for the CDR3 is TGTGCCAGCAGCCAAGATTCAACGGGGTTGAGAGATACGCAGTATTTT.

The CDR3: CASSLSDAGGYNEQFF. Written as DNA, the CDR3 is TGTGCCAGCAGCCTCTCCGATGCGGGGGGATACAATGAGCAGTTCTTC. The rearrangement links TRBV7-2 to TRBJ2-1; TRBD2 aligns across 8 bases. This CDR3 region has 16 residues. Germline CDR1 and CDR2: SGHTA and FQGNSA. After removal of 5 bases from V and 4 bases from J, the junction contained 10 bases not matched to a gene.

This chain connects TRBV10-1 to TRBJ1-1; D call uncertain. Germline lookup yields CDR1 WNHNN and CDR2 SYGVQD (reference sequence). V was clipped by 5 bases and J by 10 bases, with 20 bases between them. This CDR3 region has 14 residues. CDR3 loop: CASSRKDSRFGAFF. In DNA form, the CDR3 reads TGCGCCAGCAGTCGAAAAGATAGTAGGTTTGGAGCTTTCTTT.

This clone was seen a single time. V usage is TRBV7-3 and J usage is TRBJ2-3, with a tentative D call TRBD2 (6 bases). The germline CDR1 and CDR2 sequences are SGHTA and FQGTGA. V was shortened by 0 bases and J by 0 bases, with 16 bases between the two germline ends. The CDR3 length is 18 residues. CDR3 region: CASSLTRERVWSTDTQYF. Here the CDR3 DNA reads TGTGCCAGCAGCTTAACGCGGGAAAGGGTTTGGAGCACAGATACGCAGTATTTT.

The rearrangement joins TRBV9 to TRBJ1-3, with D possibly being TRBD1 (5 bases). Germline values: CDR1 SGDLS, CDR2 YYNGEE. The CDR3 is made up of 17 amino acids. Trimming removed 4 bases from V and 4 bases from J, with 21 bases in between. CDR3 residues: CASSPRPGTRTGNTIYF. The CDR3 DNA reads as TGTGCCAGCAGCCCACGTCCCGGGACGCGGACAGGAAACACCATATATTTT. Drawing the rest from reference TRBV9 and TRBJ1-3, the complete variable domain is DSGVTQTPKHLITATGQRVTLRCSPRSGDLSVYWYQQSLDQGLQFLIQYYNGEERAKGNILERFSAQQFPDLHSELNLSSLELGDSALYFCASSPRPGTRTGNTIYFGEGSWLTVV.

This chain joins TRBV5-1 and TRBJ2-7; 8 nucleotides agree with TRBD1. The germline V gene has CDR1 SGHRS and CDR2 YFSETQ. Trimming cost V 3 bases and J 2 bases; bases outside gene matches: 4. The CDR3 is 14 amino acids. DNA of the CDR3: TGCGCCAGCAGCTCGGGACAGGCAACCTACGAGCAGTACTTC. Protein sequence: CASSSGQATYEQYF. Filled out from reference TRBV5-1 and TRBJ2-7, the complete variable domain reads KAGVTQTPRYLIKTRGQQVTLSCSPISGHRSVSWYQQTPGQGLQFLFEYFSETQRNKGNFPGRFSGRQFSNSRSEMNVSTLELGDSALYLCASSSGQATYEQYFGPGTRLTVT.

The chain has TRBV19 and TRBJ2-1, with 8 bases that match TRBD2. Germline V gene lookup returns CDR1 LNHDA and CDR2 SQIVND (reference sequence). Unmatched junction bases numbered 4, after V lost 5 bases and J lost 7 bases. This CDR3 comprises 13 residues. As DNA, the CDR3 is TGTGCCAGTAGTTCAAGCGGGGGTAATGAGCAGTTCTTC. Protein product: CASSSSGGNEQFF.

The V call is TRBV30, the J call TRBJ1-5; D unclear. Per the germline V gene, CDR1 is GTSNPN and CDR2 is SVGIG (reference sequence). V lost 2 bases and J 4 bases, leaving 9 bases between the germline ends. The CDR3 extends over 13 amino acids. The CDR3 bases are TGTGCCTGGAGTTCAATGATTAATCAGCCCCAGCATTTT. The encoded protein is CAWSSMINQPQHF. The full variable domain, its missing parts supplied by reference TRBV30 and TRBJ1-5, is SQTIHQWPATLVQPVGSPLSLECTVEGTSNPNLYWYRQAAGRGLQLLFYSVGIGQISSEVPQNLSASRPQDRQFILSSKKLLLSDSGFYLCAWSSMINQPQHFGDGTRLSIL.

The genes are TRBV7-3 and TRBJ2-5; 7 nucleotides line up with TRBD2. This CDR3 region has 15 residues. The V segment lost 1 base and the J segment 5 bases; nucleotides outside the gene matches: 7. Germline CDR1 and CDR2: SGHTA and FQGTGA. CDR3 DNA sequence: TGTGCCAGCAGCTTAAGCGCGGGGGTAGGGGAGACCCAGTACTTC. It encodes CASSLSAGVGETQYF. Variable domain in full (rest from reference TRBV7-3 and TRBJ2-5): GAGVSQTPSNKVTEKGKYVELRCDPISGHTALYWYRQSLGQGPEFLIYFQGTGAADDSGLPNDRFFAVRPEGSVSTLKIQRTERGDSAVYLCASSLSAGVGETQYFGPGTRLLVL.

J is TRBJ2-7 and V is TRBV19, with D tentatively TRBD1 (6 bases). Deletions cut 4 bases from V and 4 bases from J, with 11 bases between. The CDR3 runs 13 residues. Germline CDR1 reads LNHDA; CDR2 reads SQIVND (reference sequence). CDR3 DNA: TGTGCCAGTAGTACCGGGACACCGTACGAGCAGTACTTC. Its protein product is CASSTGTPYEQYF.

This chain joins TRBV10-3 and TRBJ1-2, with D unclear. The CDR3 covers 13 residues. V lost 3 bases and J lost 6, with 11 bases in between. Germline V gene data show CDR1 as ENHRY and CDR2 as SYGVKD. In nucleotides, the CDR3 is TGTGCCATCAGTGAAGGGTCCCTGAATGGCTACACCTTC. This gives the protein CAISEGSLNGYTF.

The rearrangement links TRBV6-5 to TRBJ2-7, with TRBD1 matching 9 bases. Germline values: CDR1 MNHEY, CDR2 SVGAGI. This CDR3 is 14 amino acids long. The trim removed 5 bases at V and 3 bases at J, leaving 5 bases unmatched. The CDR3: CASSRGTGIYEQYF. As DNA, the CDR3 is TGTGCCAGCAGTCGCGGGACAGGGATCTACGAGCAGTACTTC.

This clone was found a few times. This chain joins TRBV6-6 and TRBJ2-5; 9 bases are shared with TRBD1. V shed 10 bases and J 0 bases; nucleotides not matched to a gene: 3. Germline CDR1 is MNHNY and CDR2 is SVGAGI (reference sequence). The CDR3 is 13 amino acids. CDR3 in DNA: TGTGCCATTGGGACAGGGTACCAAGAGACCCAGTACTTC. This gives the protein CAIGTGYQETQYF.

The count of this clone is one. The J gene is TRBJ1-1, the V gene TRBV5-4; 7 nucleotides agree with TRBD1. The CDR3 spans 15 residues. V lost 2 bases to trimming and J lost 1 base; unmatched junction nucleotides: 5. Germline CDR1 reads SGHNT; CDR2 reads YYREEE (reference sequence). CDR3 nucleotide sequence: TGTGCCAGCAGCTTTCGACAGGGCCCGAACACTGAAGCTTTCTTT. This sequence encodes CASSFRQGPNTEAFF.

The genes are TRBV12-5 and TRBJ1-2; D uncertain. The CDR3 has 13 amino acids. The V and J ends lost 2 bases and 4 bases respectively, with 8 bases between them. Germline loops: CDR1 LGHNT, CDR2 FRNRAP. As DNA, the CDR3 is TGTGCTAGTGGTTTGAATGCGATCTATGGCTACACCTTC. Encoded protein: CASGLNAIYGYTF.

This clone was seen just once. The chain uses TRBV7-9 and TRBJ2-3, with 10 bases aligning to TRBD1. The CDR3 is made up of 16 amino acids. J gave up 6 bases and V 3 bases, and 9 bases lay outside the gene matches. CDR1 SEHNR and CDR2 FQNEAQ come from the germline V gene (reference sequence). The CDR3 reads CASSFGLGTGDDTQYF. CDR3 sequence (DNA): TGTGCCAGCAGCTTTGGCCTTGGGACAGGGGATGATACGCAGTATTTT.